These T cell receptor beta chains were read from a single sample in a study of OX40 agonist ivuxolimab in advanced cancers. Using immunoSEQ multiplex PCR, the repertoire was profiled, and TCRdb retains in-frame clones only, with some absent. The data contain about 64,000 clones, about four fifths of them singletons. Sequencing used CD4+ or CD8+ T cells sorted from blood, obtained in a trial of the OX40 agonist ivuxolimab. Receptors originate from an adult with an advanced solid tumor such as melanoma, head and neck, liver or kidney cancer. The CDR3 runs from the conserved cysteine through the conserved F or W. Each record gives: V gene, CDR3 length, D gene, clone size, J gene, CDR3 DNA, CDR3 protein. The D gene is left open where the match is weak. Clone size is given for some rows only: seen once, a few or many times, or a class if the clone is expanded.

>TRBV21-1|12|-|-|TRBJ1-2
TGTCCGCTTTCGGGACAGGGGAAAGGCTACACCTTC
CPLSGQGKGYTF
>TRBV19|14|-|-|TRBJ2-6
TGTGCCAGTAAAACTGGTGCTGGGGCCAACGTCCTGACTTTC
CASKTGAGANVLTF
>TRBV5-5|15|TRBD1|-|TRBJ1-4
TGTGCCAGCAGCGAACTCGGGACAGGATTTGAAAAACTGTTTTTT
CASSELGTGFEKLFF
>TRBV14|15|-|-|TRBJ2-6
TGTGCCAGCAGCCTCCCTGATTCGGGGGCCAACGTCCTGACTTTC
CASSLPDSGANVLTF
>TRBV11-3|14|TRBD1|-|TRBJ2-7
TGTGCCAGCAGCCAAACCACAGGGGCCTACGAGCAGTACTTC
CASSQTTGAYEQYF
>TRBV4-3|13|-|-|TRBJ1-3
TGCGCCAGCAGCCAAGGTTATGGAAACACCATATATTTT
CASSQGYGNTIYF
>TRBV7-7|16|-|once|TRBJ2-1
TGTGCCAGCCGTCACACTAGCCCTAGCTCCTACAATGAGCAGTTCTTC
CASRHTSPSSYNEQFF
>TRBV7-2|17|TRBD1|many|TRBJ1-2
TGTGCCAGCAGTGGATCGGGACAGGGCCTCCTTAACTATGGCTACACCTTC
CASSGSGQGLLNYGYTF
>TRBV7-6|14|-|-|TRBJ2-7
TGTGCCAGCAGCTTAGCGTCGGCGGCCTCCGAGCAGTACTTC
CASSLASAASEQYF
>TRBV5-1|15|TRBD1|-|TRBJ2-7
TGCGCCAGCAGCTTACTCCGGGACAGCACCTACGAGCAGTACTTC
CASSLLRDSTYEQYF
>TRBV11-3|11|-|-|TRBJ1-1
TGTGCCAGCAGCTTAGGCACTGAAGCTTTCTTT
CASSLGTEAFF
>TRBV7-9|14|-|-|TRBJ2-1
TGTGCCAGCAGCTTTCCTGGGGGGTACAATGAGCAGTTCTTC
CASSFPGGYNEQFF
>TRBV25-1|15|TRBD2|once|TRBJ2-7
TGTGCCAGCAGTGACTACGGGGAGGGCGCCTACGAGCAGTACTTC
CASSDYGEGAYEQYF
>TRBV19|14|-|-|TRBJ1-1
TGTGCCAGTAGTGCCGAGGGGGGAAGTACTGAAGCTTTCTTT
CASSAEGGSTEAFF
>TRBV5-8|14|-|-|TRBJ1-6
TGTGCCAGCAGCTTTCCCGGGGTTGATTCACCCCTCCACTTT
CASSFPGVDSPLHF
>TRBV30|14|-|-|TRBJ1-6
TGTGCCTGTACGGCTGAGGCCTATAATTCACCCCTCCACTTT
CACTAEAYNSPLHF
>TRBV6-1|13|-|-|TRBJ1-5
TGTGCCAGCTCCCCCCAGGCCGATCAGCCCCAGCATTTT
CASSPQADQPQHF
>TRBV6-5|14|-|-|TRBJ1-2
TGTGCCAGCAGTTATAGAGGGGCTAACTATGGCTACACCTTC
CASSYRGANYGYTF
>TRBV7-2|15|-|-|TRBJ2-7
TGTGCCAGCAGCTTATACGTGGGGGGTGCCTACGAGCAGTACTTC
CASSLYVGGAYEQYF
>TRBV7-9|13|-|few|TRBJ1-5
TGTGCCAGCAGCCGATATGGCAATCAGCCCCAGCATTTT
CASSRYGNQPQHF
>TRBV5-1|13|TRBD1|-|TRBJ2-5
TGCGCCAGCAGCTACGGACAGGGGGAGACCCAGTACTTC
CASSYGQGETQYF
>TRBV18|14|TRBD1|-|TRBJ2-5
TGTGCCAGCTCACCGGGACAGCAAGAGATGGCCCAGTACTTC
CASSPGQQEMAQYF
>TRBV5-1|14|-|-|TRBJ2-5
TGCGCCAGCAGCCCAAGGCGGGTCCAAGAGACCCAGTACTTC
CASSPRRVQETQYF
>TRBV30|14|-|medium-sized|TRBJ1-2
TGTGCCTGGACCCTCCGGGGAGCCAACTATGGCTACACCTTC
CAWTLRGANYGYTF
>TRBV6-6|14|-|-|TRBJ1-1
TGTGCCAGCAAAGGACACTCTTATGGCACTGAAGCTTTCTTT
CASKGHSYGTEAFF
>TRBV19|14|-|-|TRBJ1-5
TGTGCCAGGAACCGCAGGGGACCCAATCAGCCCCAGCATTTT
CARNRRGPNQPQHF
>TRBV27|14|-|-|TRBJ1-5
TGTGCCAGCAGTCTTCGACGGGGGGATCAGCCCCAGCATTTT
CASSLRRGDQPQHF
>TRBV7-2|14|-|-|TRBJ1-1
TGTGCCAGCAGCTCCCCTGGGAGGGGGACTGAAGCTTTCTTT
CASSSPGRGTEAFF
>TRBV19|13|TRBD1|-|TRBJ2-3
TGTGCCAGTAGTCTGACAGGGGCAGATACGCAGTATTTT
CASSLTGADTQYF
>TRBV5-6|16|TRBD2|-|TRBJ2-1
TGTGCCAGCATCTCTGGGACTAGCGGTTTCTACAATGAGCAGTTCTTC
CASISGTSGFYNEQFF